What follows are 24 T cell receptor beta chains derived from one specimen sequenced in a study of control samples from healthy donors and cancer patients. Sequencing used immunoSEQ multiplex PCR; TCRdb keeps in-frame clones, though not all of them. The profile shows under 70,000 clones, about nine tenths of them singletons. Sample: PBMCs. The receptors come from a man aged 55 to 70 with head and neck cancer.

The V gene is TRBV19, the J gene TRBJ2-5; D is perhaps TRBD1 (6 bases). This CDR3 spans 16 amino acids. Germline V gene lookup returns CDR1 LNHDA and CDR2 SQIVND (reference sequence). Trimming stripped 0 bases from V and 5 bases from J, with 16 bases between. The CDR3 nucleotides read TGTGCCAGTAGTATAGATCGCAGCAGGGGAGATGAGACCCAGTACTTC. Protein: CASSIDRSRGDETQYF.

The chain employs TRBV2 and TRBJ1-3; D uncertain. This CDR3 has 14 amino acids. Trimming took 1 base from V and 0 from J, leaving 4 bases between them. CDR1 SNHLY and CDR2 FYNNEI come from the germline V gene. The CDR3 DNA follows: TGTGCCAGCAGTGAAGGTTTCTCTGGAAACACCATATATTTT. Amino acid sequence: CASSEGFSGNTIYF.

The V gene is TRBV18, the J gene TRBJ2-7; D gene uncertain. Germline CDR1 reads KGHSH; CDR2 reads LQKENI. The germline V and J ends were trimmed by 0 bases and 3 bases, with 9 bases remaining between them. There are 14 residues in the CDR3. Written as DNA, the CDR3 is TGTGCCAGCTCACCACCGGCCAGTCGCTACGAGCAGTACTTC. Translating it yields CASSPPASRYEQYF.

The V call is TRBV28, the J call TRBJ1-5; perhaps TRBD1 as D (6 bases). CDR1 MDHEN and CDR2 SYDVKM come from the germline V gene. V lost 4 bases, J lost 7 bases, and 11 bases lay in between. The CDR3 length is 13 residues. The CDR3 DNA follows: TGTGCCAGCAGTTCAACAGGGACCCAGCCCCAGCATTTT. Translated: CASSSTGTQPQHF.

CDR3: CASSPERERPYNEQFF. The DNA for the CDR3 is TGCGCCAGCAGCCCCGAGCGGGAGAGGCCCTACAATGAGCAGTTCTTC. The V gene is TRBV4-3, the J gene TRBJ2-1; 8 bases align to TRBD2. Trimming took 4 bases from V and 2 from J; bases not matched to a gene: 7. The CDR3 runs to 16 residues. The germline CDR1 and CDR2 sequences are LGHNA and YSLEER.

The chain recombines TRBV6-5 with TRBJ2-1; weak D call: TRBD2 (6 bases). Germline V gives CDR1 MNHEY, CDR2 SVGAGI. Trimming cost V 6 bases and J 3 bases, with 12 bases left between them. The CDR3 has 14 amino acids. CDR3 sequence: CASRRLGSYNEQFF. The CDR3 DNA reads as TGTGCCAGCAGGAGACTAGGGAGCTACAATGAGCAGTTCTTC.

The chain carries TRBV30 and TRBJ1-2; 7 bases are a match to TRBD1. Germline trimming cut 0 bases from V and 0 bases from J; bases unmatched to any gene: 13. Germline V gene data show CDR1 as GTSNPN and CDR2 as SVGIG (reference sequence). The CDR3 length is 18 residues. CDR3 amino acids: CAWSVFRSGGQANYGYTF. The DNA of the CDR3 is TGTGCCTGGAGTGTCTTTAGGTCAGGGGGTCAAGCTAACTATGGCTACACCTTC.

The V and J genes are TRBV13 and TRBJ2-1; TRBD2 agrees at 12 bases. This CDR3 comprises 14 residues. Germline V CDR1 and CDR2: PRHDT, FYEKMQ (reference sequence). V lost 7 bases to trimming and J lost 7 bases; unmatched junction nucleotides: 5. The CDR3 loop is CASTLAGGGNEQFF. CDR3 sequence (DNA): TGTGCCAGCACCCTAGCGGGAGGGGGGAATGAGCAGTTCTTC.

This clone has more than one count but fewer than ten. This chain connects TRBV9 to TRBJ2-7; 13 bases match TRBD2. Trimming removed 4 bases from V and 3 bases from J; junction bases left unmatched: 10. Germline loops: CDR1 SGDLS, CDR2 YYNGEE. The CDR3 contains 17 residues. The CDR3 DNA reads as TGTGCCAGCAGCCTCCATGGGACTAGCGGGACTCACTACGAGCAGTACTTC. Translation gives CASSLHGTSGTHYEQYF.

V and J are TRBV5-4 and TRBJ2-1; weak D call: TRBD1 (5 bases). The CDR3 is 14 amino acids. Germline V gene sequence: CDR1 SGHNT, CDR2 YYREEE (reference sequence). V shed 4 bases and J shed 2 bases, with 10 bases lying between them. CDR3 sequence reads: CASSRTTAYNEQFF. The CDR3, as DNA: TGTGCCAGCAGCCGCACGACAGCCTACAATGAGCAGTTCTTC.

This chain links TRBV10-3 with TRBJ2-1; D is uncertain. The V end was cut by 7 bases, the J end by 2 bases, with 12 bases between. CDR1 is ENHRY and CDR2 is SYGVKD in the germline V gene. The CDR3 extends over 14 amino acids. CDR3 in DNA: TGTGCCATCAACGTAGACATCACCTACAATGAGCAGTTCTTC. Encoded protein: CAINVDITYNEQFF.

V is TRBV19 and J is TRBJ1-1; 8 nucleotides line up with TRBD1. CDR1 and CDR2 from the germline V gene are LNHDA and SQIVND (reference sequence). Trimming at V came to 7 bases and at J to 0 bases, leaving 7 bases not matched to a gene. The CDR3 covers 15 residues. The CDR3 bases are TGTGCCAGTACCGCCGGACAGGGACTGAACACTGAAGCTTTCTTT. Protein product: CASTAGQGLNTEAFF.

The V gene is TRBV6-5, the J gene TRBJ1-2, with D tentatively TRBD1 (6 bases). The CDR3 loop spans 12 amino acids. V gave up 5 bases and J gave up 4 bases, with 8 bases separating them. Germline V gene lookup returns CDR1 MNHEY and CDR2 SVGAGI. CDR3 sequence reads: CASSLRGYGYTF. The DNA for the CDR3 is TGTGCCAGCAGTCTCAGGGGCTATGGCTACACCTTC.

J is TRBJ1-2 and V is TRBV29-1, with D possibly TRBD1 on 5 matching bases. Germline assignment: CDR1 SQVTM and CDR2 ANQGSEA. V lost 6 bases to trimming and J lost 3 bases, with 17 bases between them. There are 14 residues in the CDR3. The CDR3 reads CSVSMGGIDYGYTF. CDR3 DNA: TGCAGCGTGTCTATGGGGGGTATTGACTATGGCTACACCTTC.

The V and J genes are TRBV6-6 and TRBJ2-5; a weak D match, TRBD1 (6 bases). Trimming cost V 5 bases and J 4 bases, with 17 bases left between them. Germline V gene sequence: CDR1 MNHNY, CDR2 SVGAGI (reference sequence). The CDR3 totals 15 residues. The CDR3 loop is CASSGDTGSGETQYF. The DNA of the CDR3 is TGTGCCAGCAGTGGGGACACGGGGTCGGGAGAGACCCAGTACTTC.

V gene TRBV4-1 combines with J gene TRBJ1-5; D gene uncertain. The length of the CDR3 is 12 residues. The ends were cut back, 3 bases at V and 3 bases at J, with 3 bases in the middle. The germline CDR1 and CDR2 sequences are MGHRA and YSYEKL. The CDR3 here is CASSQNNQPQHF. Written as DNA, the CDR3 is TGCGCCAGCAGCCAGAACAATCAGCCCCAGCATTTT.

The chain links TRBV28 to TRBJ2-7, with a weak D call TRBD2 (6 bases). This CDR3 comprises 11 residues. The germline CDR1 and CDR2 sequences are MDHEN and SYDVKM. Trimming took 6 bases from V and 9 from J, leaving 12 bases between them. The CDR3 DNA sequence: TGTGCCAGCAGGGAGTCCGGGAGGCAGTACTTC. Translated: CASRESGRQYF.

The CDR3 DNA sequence: TGTGCCAGCAGCTCCAACGCGGGAGGGCGAGAGACCCAGTACTTC. Translating gives CASSSNAGGRETQYF. The chain joins TRBV7-3 to TRBJ2-5, with 9 nucleotides matching TRBD2. The V segment lost 4 bases and the J segment 4 bases; nucleotides outside the gene matches: 7. The CDR3 loop spans 15 amino acids. Germline CDR1 and CDR2: SGHTA and FQGTGA.

V is TRBV6-2 or TRBV6-3 and J is TRBJ2-7, with D tentatively TRBD2 (5 bases). Germline assignment: CDR1 MNHEY and CDR2 SVGEGT. V was shortened by 6 bases and J by 6 bases, with 15 bases between the two germline ends. The CDR3 contains 13 residues. The DNA for the CDR3 is TGTGCCAGCAGCCCTAACTTACGGGGCGAGCAGTACTTC. It codes for CASSPNLRGEQYF.

The DNA for the CDR3 is TGTGCCAGCAGCCAAGTTGCTCTAGCGGGGGGTGCCGGGGAGCTGTTTTTT. Its translation: CASSQVALAGGAGELFF. V gene TRBV3-1 (or the pseudogene TRBV3-2) combines with J gene TRBJ2-2; 11 bases are shared with TRBD2. The V gene's germline CDR1 is LGHDT and CDR2 YNNKEL (reference sequence). The length of the CDR3 is 17 residues. The trim removed 1 base at V and 6 bases at J, leaving 7 bases unmatched.

The chain joins TRBV19 to TRBJ2-1; D gene ambiguous. Trimming shortened V by 0 bases and J by 2 bases, and 11 bases separated the two germline ends. The CDR3 is made up of 16 amino acids. Germline V gives CDR1 LNHDA, CDR2 SQIVND (reference sequence). This chain's CDR3 is CASSIDRLRTYNEQFF. CDR3 nucleotides: TGTGCCAGTAGTATAGACCGACTTCGGACCTACAATGAGCAGTTCTTC.

A few counts support this clone. The CDR3 nucleotides are TGTGCCAGCAGCTCGGGAGGGACTAGCGGGAGTAAGCAGTACTTC. This sequence encodes CASSSGGTSGSKQYF. The V and J genes are TRBV11-3 and TRBJ2-7; 14 bases align to TRBD2. Germline CDR1 and CDR2: SGHNT and YENEEA. V was clipped by 4 bases and J by 8 bases; unmatched bases: 7. The CDR3 contains 15 residues.

V is TRBV28 and J is TRBJ2-1, with 9 positions matching TRBD1. Per germline, CDR1 MDHEN and CDR2 SYDVKM. The CDR3 loop spans 16 amino acids. Trimming at V came to 5 bases and at J to 3 bases, leaving 8 bases not matched to a gene. The CDR3 sequence is CASSTRQGGIYNEQFF. As DNA, the CDR3 is TGTGCCAGCAGTACCCGACAGGGGGGGATCTACAATGAGCAGTTCTTC.

This clone was counted between two and nine times. This sequence joins TRBV5-4 and TRBJ1-4; D uncertain. The CDR3 runs 14 residues. Per germline, CDR1 SGHNT and CDR2 YYREEE (reference sequence). V lost 1 base to trimming and J lost 5 bases, with 9 bases between them. In nucleotides, the CDR3 is TGTGCCAGCAGCTTGTGGCTGGAGAATGAAAAACTGTTTTTT. Translated, it gives CASSLWLENEKLFF.